The rows below give T cell receptor beta chains drawn from one sample of a study of T cells in Graves' hyperthyroidism and ophthalmopathy. MiXCR was run by TCRdb on the multiplex PCR reads, yielding one entry per CDR3 protein. Among around 760,000 distinct CDR3 sequences, over 35% were seen once, and the ten largest hold approximately 31%. Sequences were obtained from blood. The receptors were sampled from a woman in her 40s with Graves' hyperthyroidism. Both conserved end residues are part of each CDR3. D genes are given only for firm matches. Some rows have no size entry. The others give once, few or many, or a class for an expanded clone.

v_gene	j_gene	d_gene	abundance	CDR3aa	CDR3nt
TRBV10-3	TRBJ1-2	NA	NA	CAIQERKNYGYTF	TGTGCCATCCAGGAGCGGAAGAACTATGGCTACACCTTC
TRBV14	TRBJ2-1	TRBD1	NA	CASSPDRAGSYNEQFF	TGTGCCAGCAGCCCAGACAGGGCTGGCTCCTACAATGAGCAGTTCTTC
TRBV25-1	TRBJ2-5	NA	many	CASSEPGAETQYF	TGTGCCAGCAGTGAACCGGGGGCAGAGACCCAGTACTTC
TRBV20-1	TRBJ1-1	NA	few	CSARDPVGRTEAFF	TGCAGTGCTAGAGATCCCGTAGGACGGACTGAAGCTTTCTTT
TRBV29-1	TRBJ2-5	NA	many	CSVDSLETQYF	TGCAGCGTTGATAGTCTAGAGACCCAGTACTTC
TRBV5-8	TRBJ2-5	NA	many	CASSSAGGPQETQYF	TGTGCCAGCAGCTCTGCCGGTGGGCCTCAAGAGACCCAGTACTTC
TRBV5-1	TRBJ2-7	TRBD1	few	CASSARQGASYEQYF	TGCGCCAGCAGCGCCAGACAGGGGGCCTCCTACGAGCAGTACTTC
TRBV19	TRBJ1-2	NA	many	CASTASQGILRGYTF	TGTGCCAGTACCGCCTCTCAGGGTATTCTACGTGGCTACACCTTC
TRBV29-1	TRBJ2-5	NA	NA	CSRLRSGETQYF	TGCAGCCGGCTTCGGAGTGGAGAGACCCAGTACTTC
TRBV6-5	TRBJ2-7	NA	NA	CASRSLGNYLVEQYF	TGTGCCAGCAGATCATTAGGGAACTATTTGGTGGAGCAGTACTTC
TRBV12-3/TRBV12-4	TRBJ1-5	NA	few	CASSQGTSNQPQHF	TGTGCCAGCAGTCAGGGTACTAGCAATCAGCCCCAGCATTTT
TRBV6-5	TRBJ1-2	NA	NA	CASSPGFQIGYTF	TGTGCCAGCAGTCCAGGCTTCCAAATTGGCTACACCTTC
TRBV12-5	TRBJ1-5	TRBD1	few	CASGLRWDRGQPQHF	TGTGCTAGTGGTTTGCGTTGGGACAGGGGACAGCCCCAGCATTTT
TRBV9	TRBJ1-1	NA	NA	CASSVDGSKYTEAFF	TGTGCCAGCAGCGTAGATGGCAGCAAATACACTGAAGCTTTCTTT
TRBV5-1	TRBJ2-2	NA	NA	CASSLYSSNTGELFF	TGCGCCAGCAGCTTGTATAGTTCGAACACCGGGGAGCTGTTTTTT
TRBV6-5	TRBJ1-1	TRBD1	NA	CASSYSGQGAEAFF	TGTGCCAGCAGTTACTCGGGACAGGGGGCTGAAGCTTTCTTT
TRBV15	TRBJ1-5	NA	many	CATSSRVGRQPQHF	TGTGCCACCAGCTCTCGTGTGGGTCGACAGCCCCAGCATTTT
TRBV30	TRBJ1-5	NA	NA	CPWSRGQGGQPQHF	TGTCCCTGGAGCCGAGGGCAGGGTGGTCAGCCCCAGCATTTT
TRBV6-5	TRBJ2-5	NA	few	CASTQTGGSQETQYF	TGTGCCAGCACCCAAACCGGTGGCAGCCAAGAGACCCAGTACTTC
TRBV14	TRBJ1-1	TRBD1	many	CASSQSRRGRAFF	TGTGCCAGCAGCCAATCCCGGAGGGGGCGAGCTTTCTTT
TRBV7-2	TRBJ1-1	NA	many	CASSPTVNTEAFF	TGTGCCAGCAGCCCGACAGTGAACACTGAAGCTTTCTTT
TRBV29-1	TRBJ2-5	NA	many	CSVAALGPSGTQYF	TGCAGCGTTGCGGCCCTCGGACCCTCGGGGACCCAGTACTTC
TRBV5-1	TRBJ2-7	NA	many	CASSVSPSTTYEQYF	TGCGCCAGCAGCGTGTCACCCTCGACAACGTACGAGCAGTACTTC
TRBV7-9	TRBJ2-5	TRBD1	many	CASRPSEGAGETQYF	TGTGCCAGCAGACCCTCCGAGGGGGCCGGAGAGACCCAGTACTTC
TRBV19	TRBJ1-3	NA	many	CASSAGQGNTIYF	TGTGCCAGTAGTGCAGGCCAGGGAAACACCATATATTTT
TRBV6-1	TRBJ2-6	TRBD1	few	CASSLGQPLSGANVLTF	TGTGCCAGCAGTCTGGGACAGCCGCTCTCTGGGGCCAACGTCCTGACTTTC
TRBV30	TRBJ1-1	NA	NA	CAWSPDWNTEAFF	TGTGCCTGGAGTCCCGACTGGAACACTGAAGCTTTCTTT
TRBV12-3/TRBV12-4	TRBJ1-1	NA	NA	CASSPMVSEAFF	TGTGCCAGCAGCCCTATGGTGTCTGAAGCTTTCTTT
TRBV9	TRBJ1-2	NA	once	CASSVASGDLFYGYTF	TGTGCCAGCAGCGTAGCTTCAGGGGACCTTTTCTATGGCTACACCTTC
TRBV11-1	TRBJ2-7	TRBD1	few	CASTKQGQSGDQYF	TGTGCCAGCACCAAACAGGGACAGTCGGGCGACCAGTACTTC
TRBV29-1	TRBJ1-2	NA	few	CSVDDGTNYGYTF	TGCAGCGTTGACGACGGGACTAACTATGGCTACACCTTC
TRBV20-1	TRBJ2-7	TRBD2	NA	CSARPLLAGSSYEQYF	TGCAGTGCTAGACCACTCCTAGCGGGATCTTCCTACGAGCAGTACTTC
TRBV4-1	TRBJ2-6	NA	NA	CASSQEIRGGANVLTF	TGTGCCAGCAGCCAAGAAATTAGGGGAGGGGCCAACGTCCTGACTTTC
TRBV12-3/TRBV12-4	TRBJ2-5	TRBD2	few	CASTTGTSGRAGWETQYF	TGTGCCAGCACGACCGGGACTAGCGGGAGGGCAGGATGGGAGACCCAGTACTTC
TRBV6-2/TRBV6-3	TRBJ1-6	NA	NA	CASSPEPDSPLHF	TGTGCCAGCTCACCCGAGCCTGATTCACCCCTCCACTTT
TRBV10-3	TRBJ2-3	TRBD1	few	CAINRRDSTLSTDTQYF	TGTGCCATCAATCGCCGGGACAGCACCCTGAGCACAGATACGCAGTATTTT